Sequencing of this TCR beta chain was carried out in a study of T cells in Graves' hyperthyroidism and ophthalmopathy (dated by TCRdb to between 2017 and 2020). For the study in its entirety: Peripheral blood was collected at initial diagnosis, before any treatment. TCR V-J signatures able to tell the groups apart were searched for in a discovery cohort of some 97 patients, of whom over 40 had Graves' ophthalmopathy and around 58 had stable Graves' hyperthyroidism. An independent validation cohort of under 20 hyperthyroidism patients and 17 patients who later progressed to ophthalmopathy tested prospective prediction of ophthalmopathy. The approximately 100 discovery patients were divided at random into training and test sets in a 7:3 ratio. In addition, the study compared T-cell repertoires in thyroid tissue and in blood from 6 or 7 Graves' hyperthyroidism patients. After sampling, hyperthyroidism patients received methimazole starting at 30 mg daily, and ophthalmopathy patients received high-dose intravenous methylprednisolone. The paper describes TCR Vbeta CDR3 sequencing of about 140 peripheral blood samples, made up of around 41 ophthalmopathy patients, approximately 76 hyperthyroidism patients and around 17 progressor patients. Results the study describes overall, beyond this receptor: Most expanded thyroid clonotypes (frequency above 0.001) were also detected in blood, a finding suggesting that blood repertoires may reflect thyroid immune responses. In cross-validation, a model built on a 13 V-J signature told ophthalmopathy apart from stable hyperthyroidism with approximately 91% sensitivity and roughly 81% specificity, and in testing the same model reached 80%/75%. No statistical method was used to set the sample size in advance, and investigators knew the group allocation. During validation, the model predicted progression to ophthalmopathy a median of approximately six months ahead of onset, with just under 71% sensitivity and 72.22% specificity.

Graves' hyperthyroidism was defined as stable when no progression to ophthalmopathy occurred over 18 months of follow-up. Hyperthyroidism patients were aged 18 to 65 years and newly diagnosed, with disease duration of less than 2 months. Any patient with an uncontrolled infection, another autoimmune disease, pregnancy or lactation was excluded. Diagnoses were established on the basis of clinical symptoms, serum thyroxine and TRAb, thyroid ultrasound, and orbital computed tomography. PBMCs were separated from under 12 ml of fresh peripheral blood using Ficoll-Paque density gradient centrifugation. Total RNA was extracted with Trizol reagent, and quality was checked on an Agilent 2100 Bioanalyzer. The V end loses 3 bases and the J end loses 7 bases, and a stretch of 10 bases separates them. From its cysteine to its phenylalanine, the CDR3 spans 12 amino acids. CDR3 DNA is the only sequence kept; it has 36 bases, read in frame from the first base. The germline V gene provides CDR1 SQVTM and CDR2 ANQGSEA.

The TCR beta CDR3 regions were amplified from the RNA transcripts. The first round of RT-PCR for the TCR CDR3 was performed with the HTBI primer set and the Qiagen OneStep RT-PCR kit. The libraries were constructed in a second round of multiplex PCR and then size-selected and purified. Sequencing of the libraries was done on an Illumina HiSeq2000 using paired-end 100 bp reads. In the paper's pipeline: SOAPnuke was used to process the raw data, throwing out any read that contained adapters or uncalled bases, had a mean Phred below 15, or lacked an exact constant-primer or identifier match. High-quality paired reads were merged using COPE v1.2.5, and each unique nucleotide sequence was defined as a clonotype. MiTCR v1.1 was used to align clonotypes to the IMGT TRBV, TRBD and TRBJ reference segments. The analysis was restricted to V-J combinations with a frequency above 0.0001, which together covered 99.2% of the repertoires. The TCS score was defined as the ratio of F50 (clonal expansion) to E x V (chaos), calculated using BLOSUM62-based TCRdist between CDR3 peptides within each V-J. Welch's t-statistics and random forest reduced 450 to 600 V-J features to roughly 13, which were used in a naive Bayes classifier (R e1071). TCRdb took the public reads, trimmed them with fastp at Q25, ran MiXCR for clone calling and kept in-frame beta chains. CDR3 protein sequences are deduplicated, and each keeps its most common genes and DNA. The V and J calls, along with clone size, are taken from TCRdb and not from the paper's own processing. The table for this sample lists around 340,000 distinct CDR3 sequences; around 13% of them were counted only once. Jointly, the top ten make up 20% to 25% of the sample.

The table lists this clonotype with a few counts. The clone's antigen remains unknown. No base qualities exist here, and no much larger clone lies one base off it. The origin of this receptor is a woman in her twenties or thirties with Graves' hyperthyroidism. The V and J segments used are TRBV29-1 and TRBJ2-1; TRBD1 is a possible D gene, resting on 7 matching bases. The specimen was blood. The DNA is as follows: TGCAGCGTTGACAGGGGGGTGAATGAGCAGTTCTTC. Its product reads: CSVDRGVNEQFF.